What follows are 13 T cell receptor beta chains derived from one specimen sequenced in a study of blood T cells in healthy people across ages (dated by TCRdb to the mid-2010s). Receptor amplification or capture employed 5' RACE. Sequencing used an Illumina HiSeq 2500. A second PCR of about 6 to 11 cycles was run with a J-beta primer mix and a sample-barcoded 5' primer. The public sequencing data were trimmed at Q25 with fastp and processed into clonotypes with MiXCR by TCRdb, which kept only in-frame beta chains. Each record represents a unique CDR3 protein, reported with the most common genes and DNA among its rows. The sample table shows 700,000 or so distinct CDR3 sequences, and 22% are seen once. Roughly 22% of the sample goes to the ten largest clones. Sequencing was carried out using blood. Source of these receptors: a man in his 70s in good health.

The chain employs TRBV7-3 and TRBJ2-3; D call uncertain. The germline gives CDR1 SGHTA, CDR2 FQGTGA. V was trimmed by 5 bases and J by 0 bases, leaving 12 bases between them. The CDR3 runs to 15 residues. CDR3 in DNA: TGTGCCAGCAGCCAGACGGTATCTAGCACAGATACGCAGTATTTT. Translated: CASSQTVSSTDTQYF.

This CDR3 reads CASSFEGGSTSVQYF. The DNA of the CDR3 is TGTGCCAGCAGTTTTGAGGGAGGGAGTACGTCGGTTCAGTACTTC. This sequence joins TRBV6-6 and TRBJ2-4; 7 bases line up with TRBD2. CDR1 and CDR2 (germline): MNHNY, SVGAGI (reference sequence). The CDR3 spans 15 residues. The junction had 14 bases not matched to a gene; V was cut back by 4 bases and J by 11 bases.

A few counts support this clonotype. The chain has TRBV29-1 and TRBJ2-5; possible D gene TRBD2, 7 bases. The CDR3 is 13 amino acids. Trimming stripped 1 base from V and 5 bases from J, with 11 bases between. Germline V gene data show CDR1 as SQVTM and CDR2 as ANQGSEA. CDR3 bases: TGCAGCGTTGAAGTGCGGGGGCGTGAGACCCAGTACTTC. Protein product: CSVEVRGRETQYF.

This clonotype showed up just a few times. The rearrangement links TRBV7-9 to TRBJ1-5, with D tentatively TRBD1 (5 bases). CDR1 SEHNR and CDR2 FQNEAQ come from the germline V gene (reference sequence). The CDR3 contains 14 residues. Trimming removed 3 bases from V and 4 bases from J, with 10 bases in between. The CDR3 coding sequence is TGTGCCAGCAGCTTGCAGGGTCGAAATCAGCCCCAGCATTTT. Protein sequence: CASSLQGRNQPQHF.

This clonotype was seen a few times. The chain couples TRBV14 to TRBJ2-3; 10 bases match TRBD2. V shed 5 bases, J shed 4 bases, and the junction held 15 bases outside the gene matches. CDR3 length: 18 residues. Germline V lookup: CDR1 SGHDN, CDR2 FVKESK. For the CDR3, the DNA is TGTGCCAGCAGCGTTCCTCTCAACCTAGCGGGAGTATCAGATACGCAGTATTTT. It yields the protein CASSVPLNLAGVSDTQYF.

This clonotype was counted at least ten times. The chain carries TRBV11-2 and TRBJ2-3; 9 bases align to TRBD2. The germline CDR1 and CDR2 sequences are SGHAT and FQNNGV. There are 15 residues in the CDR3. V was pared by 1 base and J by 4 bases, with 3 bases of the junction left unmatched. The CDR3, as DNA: TGTGCCAGCAGCTTAGGAGCGGGGGGTTCAGATACGCAGTATTTT. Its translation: CASSLGAGGSDTQYF.

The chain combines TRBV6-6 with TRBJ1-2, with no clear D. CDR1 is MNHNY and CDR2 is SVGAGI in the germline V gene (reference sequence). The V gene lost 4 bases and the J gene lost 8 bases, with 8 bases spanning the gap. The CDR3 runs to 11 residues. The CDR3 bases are TGTGCCAGCAGTTCCGGGGTCGGCTACACCTTC. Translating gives CASSSGVGYTF.

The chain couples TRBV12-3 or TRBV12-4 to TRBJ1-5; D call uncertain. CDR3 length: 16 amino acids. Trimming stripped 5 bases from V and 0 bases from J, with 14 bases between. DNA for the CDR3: TGTGCCAGCAGTCGAACAAGAGTATATAGCAATCAGCCCCAGCATTTT. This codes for CASSRTRVYSNQPQHF.

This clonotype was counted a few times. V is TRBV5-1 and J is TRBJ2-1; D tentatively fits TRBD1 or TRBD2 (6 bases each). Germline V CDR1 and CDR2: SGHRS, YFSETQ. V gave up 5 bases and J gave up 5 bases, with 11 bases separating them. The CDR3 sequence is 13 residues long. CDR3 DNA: TGCGCCAGCAGTGGTAGGGGGGACAATGAGCAGTTCTTC. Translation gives CASSGRGDNEQFF. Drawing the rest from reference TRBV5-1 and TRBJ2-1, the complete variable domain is KAGVTQTPRYLIKTRGQQVTLSCSPISGHRSVSWYQQTPGQGLQFLFEYFSETQRNKGNFPGRFSGRQFSNSRSEMNVSTLELGDSALYLCASSGRGDNEQFFGPGTRLTVL.

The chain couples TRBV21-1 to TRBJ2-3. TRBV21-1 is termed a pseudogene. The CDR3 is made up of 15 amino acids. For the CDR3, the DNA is TGTGCCAGCAGCAAATCGCCAGGCAGCGCAGATACGCAGTATTTT. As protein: CASSKSPGSADTQYF.

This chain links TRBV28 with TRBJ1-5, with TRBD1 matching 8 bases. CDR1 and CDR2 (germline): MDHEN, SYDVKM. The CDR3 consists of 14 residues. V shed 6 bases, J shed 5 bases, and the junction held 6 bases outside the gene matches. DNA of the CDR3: TGTGCCAGCAGACCGGACAGGGTTTATCAGCCCCAGCATTTT. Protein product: CASRPDRVYQPQHF.

The CDR3 loop reads CSAQASSGRLRHEQYF. The CDR3 nucleotides read TGCAGTGCCCAGGCCTCTAGCGGGAGGTTGCGCCACGAGCAGTACTTC. The genes are TRBV20-1 and TRBJ2-7; 11 positions agree with TRBD2. Trimming removed 6 bases from V and 5 bases from J; junction bases left unmatched: 15. CDR3 size: 16 residues. CDR1 is DFQATT and CDR2 is SNEGSKA in the germline V gene (reference sequence).

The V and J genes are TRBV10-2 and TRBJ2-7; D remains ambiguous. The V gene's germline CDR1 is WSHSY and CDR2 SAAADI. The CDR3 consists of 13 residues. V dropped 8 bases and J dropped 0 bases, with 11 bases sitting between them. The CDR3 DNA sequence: TGCGCCAGCGGAGACTCGATCTCCTACGAGCAGTACGTC. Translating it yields CASGDSISYEQYV.